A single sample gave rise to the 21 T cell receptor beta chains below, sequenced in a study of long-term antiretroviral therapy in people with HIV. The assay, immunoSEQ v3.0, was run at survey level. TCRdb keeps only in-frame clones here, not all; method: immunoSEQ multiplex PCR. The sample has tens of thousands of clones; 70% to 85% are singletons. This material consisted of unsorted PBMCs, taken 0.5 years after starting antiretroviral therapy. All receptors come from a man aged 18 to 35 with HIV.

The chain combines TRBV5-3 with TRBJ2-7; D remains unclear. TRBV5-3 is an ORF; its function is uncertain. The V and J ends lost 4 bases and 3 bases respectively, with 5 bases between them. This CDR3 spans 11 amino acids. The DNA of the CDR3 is TGTGCCAGAAGCCCTAACTACGAGCAGTACTTC. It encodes CARSPNYEQYF.

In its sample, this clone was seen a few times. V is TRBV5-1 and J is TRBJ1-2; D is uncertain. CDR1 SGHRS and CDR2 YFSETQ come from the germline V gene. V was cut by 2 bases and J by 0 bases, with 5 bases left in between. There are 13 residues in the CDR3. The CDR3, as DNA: TGCGCCAGCAGCTTTGGAGCTAACTATGGCTACACCTTC. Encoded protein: CASSFGANYGYTF.

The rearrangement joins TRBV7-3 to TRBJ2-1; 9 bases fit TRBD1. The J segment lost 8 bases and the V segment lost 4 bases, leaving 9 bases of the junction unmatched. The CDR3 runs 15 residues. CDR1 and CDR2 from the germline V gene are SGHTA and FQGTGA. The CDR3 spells CASSSTGTGWDEQFF. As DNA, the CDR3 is TGTGCCAGCAGCTCAACCGGGACAGGGTGGGATGAGCAGTTCTTC.

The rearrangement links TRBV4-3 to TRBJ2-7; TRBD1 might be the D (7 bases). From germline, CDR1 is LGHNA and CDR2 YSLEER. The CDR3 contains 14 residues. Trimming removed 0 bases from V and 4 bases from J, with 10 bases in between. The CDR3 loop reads CASSQEQGRYEQYF. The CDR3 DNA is TGCGCCAGCAGCCAAGAACAGGGGAGGTACGAGCAGTACTTC.

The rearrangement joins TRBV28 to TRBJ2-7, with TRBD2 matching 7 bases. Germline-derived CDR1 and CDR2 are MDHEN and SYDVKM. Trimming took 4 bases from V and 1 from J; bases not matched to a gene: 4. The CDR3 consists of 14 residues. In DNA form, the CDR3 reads TGTGCCAGCAGTTGGGGGGGACCTTCCTACGAGCAGTACTTC. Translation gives CASSWGGPSYEQYF.

CDR3 residues: CASSPGAGEGYEQYF. CDR3 coding DNA: TGTGCCAGCTCACCAGGGGCAGGGGAGGGGTACGAGCAGTACTTC. The chain couples TRBV18 to TRBJ2-7; D might be TRBD2 (7 bases). The germline CDR1 and CDR2 sequences are KGHSH and LQKENI. The germline V and J ends were trimmed by 2 bases and 4 bases, with 15 bases remaining between them. This CDR3 is built from 15 residues.

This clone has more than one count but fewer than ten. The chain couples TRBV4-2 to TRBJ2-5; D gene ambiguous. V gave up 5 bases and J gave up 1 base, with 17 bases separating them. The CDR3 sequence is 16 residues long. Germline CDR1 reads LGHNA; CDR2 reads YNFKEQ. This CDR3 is CASSFHRRRAQETQYF. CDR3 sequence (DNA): TGTGCCAGCAGCTTTCACCGCCGACGAGCCCAAGAGACCCAGTACTTC.

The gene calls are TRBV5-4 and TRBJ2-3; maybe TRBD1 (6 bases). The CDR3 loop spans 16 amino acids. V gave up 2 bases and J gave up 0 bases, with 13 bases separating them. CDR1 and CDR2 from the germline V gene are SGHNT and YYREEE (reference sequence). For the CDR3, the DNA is TGTGCCAGCAGCTTAGGGGGTCCGGGTAGCACAGATACGCAGTATTTT. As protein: CASSLGGPGSTDTQYF.

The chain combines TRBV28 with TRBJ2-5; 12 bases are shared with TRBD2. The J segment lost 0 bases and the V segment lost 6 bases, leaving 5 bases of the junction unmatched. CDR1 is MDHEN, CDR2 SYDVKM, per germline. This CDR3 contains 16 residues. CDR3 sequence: CASSQGTSGYQETQYF. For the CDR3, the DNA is TGTGCCAGCAGCCAAGGGACTAGCGGGTACCAAGAGACCCAGTACTTC.

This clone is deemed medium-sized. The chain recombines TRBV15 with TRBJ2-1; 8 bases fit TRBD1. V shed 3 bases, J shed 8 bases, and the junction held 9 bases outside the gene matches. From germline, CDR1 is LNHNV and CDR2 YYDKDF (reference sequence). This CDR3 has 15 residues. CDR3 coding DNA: TGTGCCACCAGCAGTGTAGACAGGGGTTCGGATGAGCAGTTCTTC. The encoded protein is CATSSVDRGSDEQFF.

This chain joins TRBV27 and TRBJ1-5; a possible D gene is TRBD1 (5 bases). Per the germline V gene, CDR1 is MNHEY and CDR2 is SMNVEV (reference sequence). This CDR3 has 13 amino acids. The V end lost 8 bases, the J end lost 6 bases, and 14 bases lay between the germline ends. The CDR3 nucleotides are TGTGCCAGCGCGACAGAGGCCGGTCAGCCCCAGCATTTT. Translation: CASATEAGQPQHF.

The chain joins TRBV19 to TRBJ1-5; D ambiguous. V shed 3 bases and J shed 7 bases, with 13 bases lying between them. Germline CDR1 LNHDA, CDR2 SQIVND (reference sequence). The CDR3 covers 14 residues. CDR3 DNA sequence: TGTGCCAGTAGTATGGAACGGCCGAAACAGCCCCAGCATTTT. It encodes CASSMERPKQPQHF.

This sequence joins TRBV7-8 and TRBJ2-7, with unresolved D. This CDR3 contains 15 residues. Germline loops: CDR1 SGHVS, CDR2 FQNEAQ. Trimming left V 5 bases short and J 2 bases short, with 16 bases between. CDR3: CASSPGPQITYEQYF. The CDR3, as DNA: TGTGCCAGCAGCCCGGGTCCTCAGATCACCTACGAGCAGTACTTC.

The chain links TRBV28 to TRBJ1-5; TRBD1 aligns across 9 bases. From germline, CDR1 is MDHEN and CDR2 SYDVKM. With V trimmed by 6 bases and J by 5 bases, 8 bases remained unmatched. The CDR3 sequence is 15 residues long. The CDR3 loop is CASSSGTGTDQPQHF. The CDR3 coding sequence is TGTGCCAGCAGCTCCGGGACAGGGACGGATCAGCCCCAGCATTTT.

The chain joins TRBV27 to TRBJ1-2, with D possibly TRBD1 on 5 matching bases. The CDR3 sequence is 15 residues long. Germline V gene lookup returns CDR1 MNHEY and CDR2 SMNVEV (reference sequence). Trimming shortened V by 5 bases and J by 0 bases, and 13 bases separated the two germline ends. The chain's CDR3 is CASSRRDPTNYGYTF. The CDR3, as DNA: TGTGCCAGCAGTCGCCGGGACCCTACTAACTATGGCTACACCTTC.

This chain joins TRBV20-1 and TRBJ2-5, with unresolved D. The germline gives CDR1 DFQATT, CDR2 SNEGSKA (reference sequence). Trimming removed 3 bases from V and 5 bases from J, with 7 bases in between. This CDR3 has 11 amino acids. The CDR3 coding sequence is TGCAGTGCTAGTCGCTCGGAGACCCAGTACTTC. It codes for CSASRSETQYF.

The CDR3 DNA reads as TGTGCCAGCAGCAAAACGGGACAGGAGATCTACGAGCAGTACTTC. This translates into CASSKTGQEIYEQYF. This chain joins TRBV7-9 and TRBJ2-7, with TRBD1 identical over 8 bases. This CDR3 has 15 residues. The J segment lost 3 bases and the V segment lost 5 bases, leaving 9 bases of the junction unmatched. CDR1 is SEHNR, CDR2 FQNEAQ, per germline (reference sequence).

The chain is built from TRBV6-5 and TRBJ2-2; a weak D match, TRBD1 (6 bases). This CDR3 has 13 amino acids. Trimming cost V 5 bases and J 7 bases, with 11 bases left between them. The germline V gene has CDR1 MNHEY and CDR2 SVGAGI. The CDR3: CASSTVRGGELFF. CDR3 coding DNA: TGTGCCAGCAGTACGGTCAGGGGCGGGGAGCTGTTTTTT.

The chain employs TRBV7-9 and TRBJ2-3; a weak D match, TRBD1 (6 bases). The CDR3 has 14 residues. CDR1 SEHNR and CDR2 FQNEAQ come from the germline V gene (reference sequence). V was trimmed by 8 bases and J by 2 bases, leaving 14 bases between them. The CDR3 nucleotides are TGTGCCAGCTCGGATGGACAGAACACAGATACGCAGTATTTT. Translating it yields CASSDGQNTDTQYF. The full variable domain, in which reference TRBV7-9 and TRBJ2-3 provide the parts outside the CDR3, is DTGVSQNPRHKITKRGQNVTFRCDPISEHNRLYWYRQTLGQGPEFLTYFQNEAQLEKSRLLSDRFSAERPKGSFSTLEIQRTEQGDSAMYLCASSDGQNTDTQYFGPGTRLTVL.

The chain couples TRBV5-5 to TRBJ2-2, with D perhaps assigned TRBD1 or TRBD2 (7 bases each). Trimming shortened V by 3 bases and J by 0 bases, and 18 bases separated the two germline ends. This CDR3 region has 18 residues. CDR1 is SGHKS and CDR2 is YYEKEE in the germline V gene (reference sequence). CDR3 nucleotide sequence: TGTGCCAGCAGCTGGGGGTGGGGAGGGGGCGCGAACACCGGGGAGCTGTTTTTT. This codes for CASSWGWGGGANTGELFF.

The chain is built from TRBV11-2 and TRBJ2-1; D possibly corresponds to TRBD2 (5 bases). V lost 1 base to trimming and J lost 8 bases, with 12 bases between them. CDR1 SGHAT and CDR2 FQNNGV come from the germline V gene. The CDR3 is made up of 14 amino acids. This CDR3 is CASSLAFIGDEQFF. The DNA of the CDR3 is TGTGCCAGCAGCTTAGCTTTTATCGGGGATGAGCAGTTCTTC.